The 5 T cell receptor beta chains below all came from one sample that was sequenced in a study of cytomegalovirus exposure and HLA in healthy donors (dated by TCRdb to the late 2010s). The library was generated by the immunoSEQ multiplex PCR assay. For the multiplex PCR, a mixture combining 60 forward primers for TCR Vbeta segments and 13 reverse primers for TCR Jbeta segments was used. Held by TCRdb, this immuneACCESS table contains in-frame sequences only and omits some clones. Under half of the omission traces to an unresolved V gene where checked; the cause of the rest is unknown. In all, the sample holds 150,000 to 200,000 clones, and roughly 87% of those were seen once. 1.5% of the sample is in the top ten clones. The sequenced material came from PBMCs. Receptor source: a girl aged 5-17 years in good health and CMV-seropositive.

The chain combines TRBV4-1 with TRBJ2-7; 13 nucleotides agree with TRBD2. Germline V gene sequence: CDR1 MGHRA, CDR2 YSYEKL. The J segment lost 3 bases and the V segment lost 3 bases, leaving 11 bases of the junction unmatched. The CDR3 contains 18 residues. CDR3 nucleotide sequence: TGCGCCAGCAGCCAGGGGACTAGCGGGATTGGTTTTGTCTACGAGCAGTACTTC. Its translation is CASSQGTSGIGFVYEQYF.

The V gene is TRBV10-2, the J gene TRBJ1-5, with 7 nucleotides matching TRBD1. The CDR3 length is 13 residues. The V and J ends lost 11 bases and 5 bases, in that order; junction bases with no gene match: 9. Looked up from germline, CDR1 is WSHSY and CDR2 is SAAADI. The CDR3 nucleotides are TGCGCCGCTGGACCGGGACAGTATCAGCCCCAGCATTTT. This encodes CAAGPGQYQPQHF.

The genes are TRBV27 and TRBJ2-1; 9 bases match TRBD2. The CDR3 covers 16 residues. From germline, CDR1 is MNHEY and CDR2 SMNVEV (reference sequence). V lost 6 bases, J lost 0 bases, and 6 bases stayed unmatched. CDR3 DNA sequence: TGTGCCAGCAGACTCGTAGCGGGGGACTCCTACAATGAGCAGTTCTTC. Residues: CASRLVAGDSYNEQFF.

The chain has TRBV25-1 and TRBJ1-2; the match to TRBD1 covers 9 bases. The CDR3 runs to 14 residues. Germline values: CDR1 MGHDK, CDR2 SYGVNS. Trimming at V came to 8 bases and at J to 4 bases, leaving 8 bases not matched to a gene. The DNA for the CDR3 is TGTGCCAGCGGCTCCAGGACAGGGGCCTATGGCTACACCTTC. This sequence encodes CASGSRTGAYGYTF.

This rearrangement joins TRBV5-4 to TRBJ2-4, with D maybe TRBD1 (6 bases). V lost 2 bases, J lost 6 bases, and 9 bases lay in between. The length of the CDR3 is 13 residues. The germline gives CDR1 SGHNT, CDR2 YYREEE (reference sequence). CDR3 sequence reads: CASSLGQRNIQYF. The DNA of the CDR3 is TGTGCCAGCAGCTTAGGACAGAGAAACATTCAGTACTTC.